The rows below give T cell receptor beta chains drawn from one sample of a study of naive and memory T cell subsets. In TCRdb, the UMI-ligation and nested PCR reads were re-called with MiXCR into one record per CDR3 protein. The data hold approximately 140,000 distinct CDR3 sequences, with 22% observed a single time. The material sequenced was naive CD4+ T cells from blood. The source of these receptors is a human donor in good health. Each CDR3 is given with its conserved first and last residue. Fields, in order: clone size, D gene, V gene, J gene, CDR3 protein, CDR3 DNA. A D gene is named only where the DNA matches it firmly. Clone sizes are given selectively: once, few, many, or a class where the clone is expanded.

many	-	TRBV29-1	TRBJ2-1	CSVRVYNEQFF	TGCAGCGTAAGAGTCTACAATGAGCAGTTCTTC
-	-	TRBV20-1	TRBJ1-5	CSARDRSNQPQHF	TGCAGTGCTAGAGATAGGAGCAATCAGCCCCAGCATTTT
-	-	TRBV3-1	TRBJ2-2	CASSGIRGAGELFF	TGTGCCAGCAGCGGTATCCGGGGTGCCGGGGAGCTGTTTTTT
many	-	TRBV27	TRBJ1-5	CASSLQGSNQPQHF	TGTGCCAGCAGTTTACAGGGAAGTAATCAGCCCCAGCATTTT
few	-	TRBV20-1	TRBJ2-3	CSAADPNGADTQYF	TGCAGTGCTGCGGACCCCAACGGGGCAGATACGCAGTATTTT
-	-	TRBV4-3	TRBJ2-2	CASSQQMRTGELFF	TGCGCCAGCAGCCAACAGATGAGGACCGGGGAGCTGTTTTTT
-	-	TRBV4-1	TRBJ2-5	CASSPEGPYQTQYF	TGCGCCAGCAGCCCCGAGGGGCCGTACCAGACCCAGTACTTC
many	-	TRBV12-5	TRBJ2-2	CASGLESGELFF	TGTGCTAGTGGTTTGGAGTCCGGGGAGCTGTTTTTT
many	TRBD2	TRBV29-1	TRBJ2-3	CSVLGGSSKGSSTDTQYF	TGCAGCGTTCTTGGCGGGAGTTCCAAGGGATCCTCCACAGATACGCAGTATTTT
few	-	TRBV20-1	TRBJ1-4	CSARDRVQRSEKLFF	TGCAGTGCTAGAGACAGGGTACAACGGTCGGAAAAACTGTTTTTT
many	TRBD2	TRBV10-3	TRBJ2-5	CAISQAGAGETQYF	TGTGCCATCAGTCAAGCGGGAGCCGGTGAGACCCAGTACTTC
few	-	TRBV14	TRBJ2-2	CASSQAWSNPTGELFF	TGTGCCAGCAGCCAGGCGTGGAGTAACCCCACCGGGGAGCTGTTTTTT
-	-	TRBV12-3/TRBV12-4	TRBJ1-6	CASSFGTNSPLHF	TGTGCCAGCAGTTTCGGCACCAATTCACCCCTCCACTTT
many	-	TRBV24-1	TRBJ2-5	CATSDGRWTQYF	TGTGCCACCAGTGATGGAAGATGGACCCAGTACTTC
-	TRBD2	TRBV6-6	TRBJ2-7	CASSEPPGLADSYEQYF	TGTGCCAGCAGTGAACCCCCGGGACTAGCGGACTCCTACGAGCAGTACTTC
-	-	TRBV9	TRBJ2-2	CASSVAGKHTGELFF	TGTGCCAGCAGCGTAGCAGGGAAGCACACCGGGGAGCTGTTTTTT
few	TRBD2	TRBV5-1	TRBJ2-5	CASSLDGTSGKETQYF	TGCGCCAGCAGCTTGGATGGGACTAGCGGGAAAGAGACCCAGTACTTC
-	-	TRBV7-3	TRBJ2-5	CASSSRTGEGETQYF	TGTGCCAGCAGCTCTCGGACGGGGGAAGGAGAGACCCAGTACTTC
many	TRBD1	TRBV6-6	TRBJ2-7	CASRPGQGPTYEQYF	TGTGCCAGCCGTCCGGGACAGGGGCCTACCTACGAGCAGTACTTC
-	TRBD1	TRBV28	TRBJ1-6	CASCGDRSHSPLHF	TGTGCCAGCTGCGGGGACAGGTCCCATTCACCCCTCCACTTT
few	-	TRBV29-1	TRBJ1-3	CSVEDWVGVGRNTIYF	TGCAGCGTTGAAGATTGGGTTGGGGTGGGAAGAAACACCATATATTTT
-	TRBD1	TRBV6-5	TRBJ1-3	CASSYSFPNRGFPVGNTIYF	TGTGCCAGCAGTTACTCATTCCCGAACAGGGGATTTCCTGTTGGAAACACCATATATTTT
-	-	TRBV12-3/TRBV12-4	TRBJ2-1	CASSMGRSGAWNEQFF	TGTGCCAGCAGTATGGGCCGCTCGGGGGCTTGGAATGAGCAGTTCTTC
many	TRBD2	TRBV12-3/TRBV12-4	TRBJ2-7	CASSRGRGYEQYF	TGTGCCAGCAGTCGCGGGAGAGGATACGAGCAGTACTTC
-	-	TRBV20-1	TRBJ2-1	CSASLISAGRRNEQFF	TGCAGTGCTAGTCTTATATCGGCGGGGAGGCGGAATGAGCAGTTCTTC
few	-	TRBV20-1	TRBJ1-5	CSAASRGQPQHF	TGCAGTGCCGCGTCAAGGGGTCAGCCCCAGCATTTT
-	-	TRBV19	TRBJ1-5	CASTEGYSNQPQHF	TGTGCCAGTACCGAGGGATATAGCAATCAGCCCCAGCATTTT
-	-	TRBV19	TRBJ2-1	CASNLGSRANEQFF	TGTGCCAGTAATTTGGGGAGCAGGGCGAATGAGCAGTTCTTC
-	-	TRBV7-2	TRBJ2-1	CASSLGPWVTGNEQFF	TGTGCCAGCAGCTTAGGCCCCTGGGTTACAGGCAATGAGCAGTTCTTC
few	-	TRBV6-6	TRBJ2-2	CASRPRTGNTGELFF	TGTGCCAGCAGACCACGGACGGGCAACACCGGGGAGCTGTTTTTT
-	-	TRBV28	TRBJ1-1	CARFLVWTPLEYTEAFF	TGTGCCAGGTTTTTGGTTTGGACGCCCTTAGAGTACACTGAAGCTTTCTTT
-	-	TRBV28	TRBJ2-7	CASSLWQGRNEQYF	TGTGCCAGCAGTTTGTGGCAGGGCCGGAACGAGCAGTACTTC
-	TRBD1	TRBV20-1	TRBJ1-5	CSASPGQGDQPQHF	TGCAGTGCTAGCCCCGGACAGGGGGATCAGCCCCAGCATTTT
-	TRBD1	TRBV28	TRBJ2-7	CASSAPGQGAVEQYF	TGTGCCAGCAGTGCCCCGGGACAGGGGGCGGTCGAGCAGTACTTC
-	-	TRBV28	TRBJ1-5	CASSFHRALSNQPQHF	TGTGCCAGCAGTTTCCACAGGGCACTCAGCAATCAGCCCCAGCATTTT
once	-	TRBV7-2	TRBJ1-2	CASSLALPVGEDGYTF	TGTGCCAGCAGCTTAGCGCTTCCGGTCGGGGAGGATGGCTACACCTTC
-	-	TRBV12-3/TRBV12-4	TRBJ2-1	CASSLTGGDEQFF	TGTGCCAGCAGTTTAACCGGGGGCGATGAGCAGTTCTTC